The T cell receptor (beta chain) under discussion was sequenced for a study of T cells in Graves' hyperthyroidism and ophthalmopathy. Looked up from germline, CDR1 is SNHLY and CDR2 is FYNNEI. The CDR3 loop spans 15 amino acids. The V and J ends lost 5 bases and 2 bases respectively, with 12 bases between them. RNA transcripts yielded amplified TCR beta CDR3 regions. TCR CDR3 underwent first-round RT-PCR with the HTBI primer set. TCRdb processed the multiplex PCR reads anew with MiXCR; each CDR3 protein has one entry. The top ten hold roughly 24% of the sample, which has around 23,000 distinct CDR3 sequences, around 54% seen once. Remarks on this clonotype: Its cognate antigen is unknown.

This sample holds PBMCs from 10 ml fresh peripheral blood. Study-wide results and limits: Peripheral blood also featured most of the thyroid clonotypes expanded above 0.001.

The chain couples TRBV2 to TRBJ2-2; D is possibly TRBD2 (5 bases). The sequence was collected from a middle-aged woman with Graves' hyperthyroidism that later progressed to Graves' ophthalmopathy. The material sequenced was blood. CDR3 sequence: CASSRDGLNTGELFF. The CDR3 bases are TGTGCCAGCAGTCGCGACGGACTTAACACCGGGGAGCTGTTTTTT.